These T cell receptor beta chains were read from a single sample in a study of T-cell reconstitution after alpha-beta-depleted transplantation in children. TCRdb reprocessed the PCR reads with MiXCR, giving one entry per CDR3 protein. The sample shows some 200,000 distinct CDR3 sequences, 7.5% to 10% of them seen only once. Sequences were derived from PBMCs from the stem cell graft donor, sampled from the stem cell graft. These receptors were collected from a human donor who donated a stem cell graft to a child with SCID. The CDR3 runs from the conserved cysteine through the conserved F or W. The order of the fields is clone size, J gene, V gene, D gene, CDR3 protein, CDR3 DNA. A D gene is named only where the DNA matches it firmly. Clone size, where shown, is once, few, many, or a class for clones that have expanded.

many	TRBJ2-7	TRBV5-1	TRBD1	CASSLLQGVAYEQYF	TGCGCCAGCAGCTTGTTACAGGGGGTCGCCTACGAGCAGTACTTC
many	TRBJ2-2	TRBV19	NA	CASSEGSFAGELFF	TGTGCCAGTAGTGAGGGGAGTTTCGCCGGGGAGCTGTTTTTT
many	TRBJ2-1	TRBV20-1	NA	CSASGSRGGNEQFF	TGCAGTGCTAGCGGGTCTAGAGGCGGCAATGAGCAGTTCTTC
many	TRBJ1-1	TRBV20-1	TRBD1	CSAREAGGRTEAFF	TGCAGTGCTAGAGAGGCAGGGGGCCGCACTGAAGCTTTCTTT
NA	TRBJ2-2	TRBV7-9	NA	CASSLRDTYTGELFF	TGTGCCAGCAGCTTACGGGACACCTACACCGGGGAGCTGTTTTTT
NA	TRBJ2-1	TRBV20-1	NA	CSEVSYNEQFF	TGCAGCGAGGTGTCCTACAATGAGCAGTTCTTC
many	TRBJ2-3	TRBV5-1	NA	CASSLAGATDTQYF	TGCGCCAGCAGCCTGGCCGGGGCCACAGATACGCAGTATTTT
NA	TRBJ2-5	TRBV20-1	NA	CSAITTGYQETQYF	TGCAGTGCTATTACTACAGGGTACCAAGAGACCCAGTACTTC
many	TRBJ2-7	TRBV5-1	NA	CASRPQTGATKSYEQYF	TGCGCCAGCAGACCACAAACCGGCGCCACAAAGAGCTACGAGCAGTACTTC
many	TRBJ1-1	TRBV10-3	NA	CAISEAAHSTEAFF	TGTGCCATCAGTGAGGCGGCCCACAGCACTGAAGCTTTCTTT
many	TRBJ2-4	TRBV2	NA	CASSGYSQGGPRSYF	TGTGCCAGCAGCGGCTATTCACAGGGCGGCCCCCGGTCGTACTTC
many	TRBJ1-2	TRBV25-1	NA	CASSNGGAGGYTF	TGTGCCAGCAGTAACGGGGGCGCAGGTGGCTACACCTTC
many	TRBJ1-1	TRBV3-1	NA	CASSQERGTEAFF	TGTGCCAGCAGCCAAGAAAGAGGCACTGAAGCTTTCTTT
many	TRBJ2-7	TRBV20-1	NA	CSASRETYEQYF	TGCAGTGCTAGTAGGGAAACCTACGAGCAGTACTTC
many	TRBJ2-4	TRBV6-1	NA	CASSRTDENIQYF	TGTGCCAGCAGTCGGACGGACGAAAACATTCAGTACTTC
NA	TRBJ2-3	TRBV5-1	TRBD2	CASSVGLAGREDTQYF	TGCGCCAGCAGCGTGGGACTAGCGGGTCGGGAGGATACGCAGTATTTT
many	TRBJ2-7	TRBV3-1	TRBD1	CASSQDLGQGYEQYF	TGTGCCAGCAGCCAAGATCTGGGACAGGGATACGAGCAGTACTTC
many	TRBJ1-6	TRBV7-8	NA	CASSPLGEGAYNSPLHF	TGTGCCAGCAGCCCCCTAGGGGAGGGAGCCTATAATTCACCCCTCCACTTT
many	TRBJ2-3	TRBV7-2	NA	CASTQPSRSTDTQYF	TGTGCCAGCACCCAGCCTAGCCGCAGCACAGATACGCAGTATTTT
many	TRBJ1-2	TRBV5-1	NA	CASRTPGFPPNYGYTF	TGCGCCAGCAGAACCCCAGGGTTCCCCCCTAACTATGGCTACACCTTC
few	TRBJ2-1	TRBV7-6	TRBD2	CASSLTLGLAGDRNEQFF	TGTGCCAGCAGCTTAACCCTCGGACTAGCGGGGGACCGTAATGAGCAGTTCTTC
many	TRBJ1-5	TRBV21-1	NA	CASITAGGNQPQHF	TGTGCCAGCATCACCGCAGGGGGGAATCAGCCCCAGCATTTT
many	TRBJ2-1	TRBV11-2	NA	CASTGGPRRRRPNNEQFF	TGTGCCAGCACCGGGGGGCCCCGGCGAAGACGTCCGAACAATGAGCAGTTCTTC
many	TRBJ1-1	TRBV2	TRBD1	CASSVSQGVGNTEAFF	TGTGCCAGCAGTGTTTCTCAGGGGGTCGGGAACACTGAAGCTTTCTTT
many	TRBJ2-5	TRBV9	NA	CASSGSGETQETQYF	TGTGCCAGCAGCGGTTCAGGGGAGACCCAAGAGACCCAGTACTTC
few	TRBJ1-2	TRBV3-1	TRBD1	CASSQVDRSYGYTF	TGTGCCAGCAGCCAAGTGGACAGGTCCTATGGCTACACCTTC
many	TRBJ2-3	TRBV7-2	NA	CASSLSDTQYF	TGTGCCAGCAGCTTAAGTGATACGCAGTATTTT
many	TRBJ2-2	TRBV5-1	TRBD2	CASSWTSPGELFF	TGCGCCAGCAGCTGGACTAGCCCCGGGGAGCTGTTTTTT
many	TRBJ2-3	TRBV5-1	TRBD2	CASSFGLAGVVDTQYF	TGCGCCAGCAGCTTCGGACTAGCGGGGGTTGTAGATACGCAGTATTTT
many	TRBJ2-1	TRBV20-1	TRBD1	CSAPKPGQGAKGSQFF	TGCAGTGCGCCTAAACCGGGACAGGGGGCCAAGGGGTCGCAGTTCTTC
NA	TRBJ1-3	TRBV2	TRBD1	CASRIGTGAIGNTIYF	TGTGCCAGCAGGATCGGGACAGGCGCCATCGGGAACACCATATATTTT
many	TRBJ1-2	TRBV12-3/TRBV12-4	TRBD1	CASSWTGTGYGYTF	TGTGCCAGCAGTTGGACAGGGACCGGCTATGGCTACACCTTC
few	TRBJ2-7	TRBV20-1	TRBD2	CSASSTGTSGMREQYF	TGCAGTGCCAGTAGTACCGGGACTAGCGGGATGCGGGAGCAGTACTTC
NA	TRBJ1-2	TRBV5-6	NA	CASSLVIRTNYGYTF	TGTGCCAGCAGCTTGGTAATTAGAACTAACTATGGCTACACCTTC
many	TRBJ2-3	TRBV5-1	TRBD1	CASSLARQGAIDTQYF	TGCGCCAGCAGCTTGGCAAGGCAGGGGGCTATAGATACGCAGTATTTT
many	TRBJ2-5	TRBV2	NA	CASSEIGGSQETQYF	TGTGCCAGCAGTGAAATTGGGGGCTCCCAAGAGACCCAGTACTTC
NA	TRBJ2-3	TRBV5-1	TRBD1	CASAGQGHTDTQYF	TGCGCCAGCGCCGGACAGGGCCACACAGATACGCAGTATTTT
many	TRBJ1-6	TRBV6-6	NA	CASSPINNSPLHF	TGTGCCAGCAGTCCAATAAACAATTCACCCCTCCACTTT
many	TRBJ1-6	TRBV12-3/TRBV12-4	TRBD1	CASSFSDRGNSPLHF	TGTGCCAGCAGTTTCTCCGACAGGGGGAATTCACCCCTCCACTTT
few	TRBJ1-1	TRBV6-1	TRBD1	CASSAHQGTAGDTEAFF	TGTGCCAGCAGTGCTCACCAAGGGACAGCAGGGGACACTGAAGCTTTCTTT
NA	TRBJ2-6	TRBV27	NA	CASSFTTGRFISGANVLTF	TGTGCCAGCAGTTTCACCACGGGCCGTTTTATCTCTGGGGCCAACGTCCTGACTTTC
many	TRBJ2-4	TRBV7-9	NA	CASSLGKNIQYF	TGTGCCAGCTCGCTGGGTAAAAACATTCAGTACTTC
many	TRBJ2-7	TRBV29-1	NA	CSVDNSGEQYF	TGCAGCGTTGATAACAGCGGCGAGCAGTACTTC
many	TRBJ2-6	TRBV4-3	TRBD1	CASSYAGQVLSGANVLTF	TGCGCCAGCAGCTACGCCGGACAGGTCCTCTCTGGGGCCAACGTCCTGACTTTC
many	TRBJ1-1	TRBV5-1	NA	CASSFSDLTEAFF	TGCGCCAGCAGCTTCTCAGACCTGACTGAAGCTTTCTTT
many	TRBJ2-5	TRBV20-1	NA	CSARVGRVPETQYF	TGCAGTGCTAGAGTAGGACGGGTCCCAGAGACCCAGTACTTC
NA	TRBJ1-1	TRBV5-1	NA	CASSLMLGHAGTEAFF	TGCGCCAGCAGCTTAATGCTTGGACACGCCGGAACTGAAGCTTTCTTT
NA	TRBJ2-5	TRBV6-2/TRBV6-3	TRBD2	CASSSLMTSGGPGPSETQYF	TGTGCCAGCAGTTCACTCATGACTAGCGGGGGCCCGGGCCCAAGTGAGACCCAGTACTTC
many	TRBJ1-5	TRBV10-3	NA	CAISGGNQPQHF	TGTGCCATCAGTGGGGGCAATCAGCCCCAGCATTTT
many	TRBJ1-4	TRBV4-1	NA	CASSQVTLPHEKLFF	TGCGCCAGCAGCCAAGTAACCCTACCCCACGAAAAACTGTTTTTT
many	TRBJ1-1	TRBV2	NA	CASRGQWNTEAFF	TGTGCCAGCAGAGGACAGTGGAACACTGAAGCTTTCTTT
NA	TRBJ1-2	TRBV5-1	NA	CASSEQANYGYPF	TGCGCCAGCAGCGAACAGGCGAACTATGGCTACCCCTTC
many	TRBJ1-2	TRBV2	TRBD1	CASRDRGYGYTF	TGTGCCAGCAGGGACAGGGGCTATGGCTACACCTTC